The clone carrying this T cell receptor (beta chain) was observed many times. Trimming removed 1 base from V and 2 bases from J, with 10 bases in between. Germline V lookup: CDR1 LGHNA, CDR2 YSLEER. The CDR3 length is 15 residues. TCRdb analysed the 5' RACE reads with MiXCR anew, one entry per CDR3 protein. Here the sample spans 250,000 to 350,000 distinct CDR3 sequences, around 6.8% being singletons. These data originate in a study of T cells after yellow fever vaccination. The sample was PBMCs, taken around 45 days after the first yellow fever vaccination. This clonotype was sampled from a man between 18 and 29 years old who received the YFV17D yellow fever vaccine. The V gene is TRBV4-3, the J gene TRBJ2-3; D gene unclear. CDR3 residues: CASSQAGRYTDTQYF. Here the CDR3 DNA reads TGCGCCAGCAGCCAAGCTGGCAGATACACAGATACGCAGTATTTT.